This passage covers 4 T cell receptor beta chains from one sample sequenced in a study of T-cell reconstitution after alpha-beta-depleted transplantation in children. The authors prepared the TCRbeta library with unique molecular identifiers. TCRdb re-called the PCR reads with MiXCR, one entry per CDR3 protein. The sample lists around 960,000 distinct CDR3 sequences; about 29% were seen once. The material was PBMCs, mostly from graft donor cells, obtained 360 days after TCRalphabeta/CD19-depleted stem cell transplant. These receptors all come from a boy under three years old who had a stem cell transplant for SCID, so the T cells may come from the graft donor.

The V call is TRBV5-6, the J call TRBJ2-5; D may be TRBD2 (5 bases). V lost 5 bases and J 5 bases, leaving 13 bases between the germline ends. The germline gives CDR1 SGHDT, CDR2 YYEEEE. The CDR3 contains 13 residues. The CDR3 DNA reads as TGTGCCAGCAGTCAGACAACGGGGGAGACCCAGTACTTC. This translates into CASSQTTGETQYF.

In its sample, this clonotype was seen many times. This chain connects TRBV29-1 to TRBJ2-3, with D unclear. Germline CDR1 and CDR2: SQVTM and ANQGSEA. CDR3 length equals 11 residues. The germline V and J ends were trimmed by 3 bases and 5 bases, with 6 bases remaining between them. This CDR3 is CSVEVLDTQYF. CDR3 DNA sequence: TGCAGCGTTGAGGTCTTAGATACGCAGTATTTT.

This clonotype was seen a few times. The CDR3 spells CSALDRPYTEAFF. DNA of the CDR3: TGCAGTGCTTTGGACAGGCCTTACACTGAAGCTTTCTTT. The rearrangement links TRBV20-1 to TRBJ1-1; 7 bases fit TRBD1. Germline CDR1 is DFQATT and CDR2 is SNEGSKA (reference sequence). The CDR3 has 13 residues. V was clipped by 5 bases and J by 3 bases; unmatched bases: 6.

The chain recombines TRBV19 with TRBJ1-5, with D uncertain. V dropped 1 base and J dropped 0 bases, with 4 bases sitting between them. From germline, CDR1 is LNHDA and CDR2 SQIVND (reference sequence). CDR3 size: 14 residues. The CDR3 protein is CASSIATSNQPQHF. DNA for the CDR3: TGTGCCAGTAGTATAGCAACTAGCAATCAGCCCCAGCATTTT.